Below, one T cell receptor beta chain is given with its context. Its specificity is unknown. It was at deep level that the assay was run. In replicate PCRs of sorted subsets, 150 to 200 ng DNA, approximately 30,000 T cell genomes, was used. Using immunoSEQ multiplex PCR, the repertoire was profiled, and TCRdb retains in-frame clones only, with some absent. The data show approximately 1,500,000 clones, 95% to 99% seen once. The data stem from a study of shared clonotypes between healthy human individuals. Study observations and caveats: The sharing of 5% to 5.5% of naive CD4 clonotypes was seen across a handful of donors.

V lost 4 bases and J lost 2; bases outside the gene matches: 3. Per germline, CDR1 SGHNT and CDR2 YYREEE (reference sequence). The CDR3 covers 13 residues. This sequence was found in a man aged 25-40 years in good health. V usage is TRBV5-4 and J usage is TRBJ2-7; TRBD2 agrees at 7 bases. Input material: naive CD4+ T cells sorted from blood. Stated subset: CD45RA+ positively selected. The CDR3 DNA reads TGTGCCAGCAGCGTCGGACTAGCCTACGAGCAGTACTTC. Translation: CASSVGLAYEQYF.